Included here is one TCR beta chain sequence, with context. These data originate in a study of blood T cell repertoires in COVID-19. Study overall: Spain, Italy and the United States supplied samples that represented acute and convalescent COVID-19. Sources were T cells, B-cell-depleted T cells, or PBMCs; the material itself was cDNA or gDNA.

Original processing notes: Nucleated cell number was recorded as an estimate derived from reference gene primer amplification. TCRdb's copy holds only in-frame clones and misses some; the assay was immunoSEQ multiplex PCR. V, J and clone size were drawn from that table, and D and trimming were deduced from the DNA. The sample lists more than 120,000 clones, approximately 89% occurring once. V lost 2 bases to trimming and J lost 0 bases, with 8 bases between them. Germline values: CDR1 MNHNS, CDR2 SASEGT. This CDR3 spans 15 amino acids. The V gene is TRBV6-1, the J gene TRBJ2-1, with D possibly being TRBD2 (6 bases). This TCR was sampled from a human donor in a cohort sampled during active COVID-19. Sequenced input: peripheral blood. In DNA form, the CDR3 reads TGTGCCAGCAGTGAACGGGGGATCTCCTACAATGAGCAGTTCTTC. Its protein is CASSERGISYNEQFF.